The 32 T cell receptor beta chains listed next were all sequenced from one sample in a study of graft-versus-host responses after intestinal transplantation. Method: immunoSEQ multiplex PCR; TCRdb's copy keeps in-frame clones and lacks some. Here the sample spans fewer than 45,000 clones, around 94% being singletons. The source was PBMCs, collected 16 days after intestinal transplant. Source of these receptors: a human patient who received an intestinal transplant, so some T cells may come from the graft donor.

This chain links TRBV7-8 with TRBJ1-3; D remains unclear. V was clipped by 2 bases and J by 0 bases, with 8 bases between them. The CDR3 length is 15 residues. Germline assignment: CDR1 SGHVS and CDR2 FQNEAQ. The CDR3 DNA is TGTGCCAGCAGCTTATCAGCATTCTCTGGAAACACCATATATTTT. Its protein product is CASSLSAFSGNTIYF.

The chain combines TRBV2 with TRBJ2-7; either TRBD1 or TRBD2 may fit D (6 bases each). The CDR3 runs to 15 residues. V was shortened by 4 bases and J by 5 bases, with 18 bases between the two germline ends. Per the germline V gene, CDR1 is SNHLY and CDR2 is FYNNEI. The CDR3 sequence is CASSGPEGVRDEQYF. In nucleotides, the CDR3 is TGTGCCAGCAGTGGTCCGGAGGGGGTTCGTGACGAGCAGTACTTC.

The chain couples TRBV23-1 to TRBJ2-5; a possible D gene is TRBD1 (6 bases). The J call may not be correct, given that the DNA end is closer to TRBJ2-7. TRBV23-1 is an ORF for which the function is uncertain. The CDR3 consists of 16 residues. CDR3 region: CASSQALAGDSYEQYF. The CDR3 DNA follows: TGCGCCAGCAGTCAGGCCCTGGCAGGGGACTCCTACGAGCAGTACTTC.

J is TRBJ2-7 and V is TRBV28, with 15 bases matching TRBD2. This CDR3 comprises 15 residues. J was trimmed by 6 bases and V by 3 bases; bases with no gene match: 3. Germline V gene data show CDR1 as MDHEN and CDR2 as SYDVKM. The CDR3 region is CASSLGLAGGSEQYF. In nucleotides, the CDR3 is TGTGCCAGCAGTTTGGGACTAGCGGGAGGCTCCGAGCAGTACTTC.

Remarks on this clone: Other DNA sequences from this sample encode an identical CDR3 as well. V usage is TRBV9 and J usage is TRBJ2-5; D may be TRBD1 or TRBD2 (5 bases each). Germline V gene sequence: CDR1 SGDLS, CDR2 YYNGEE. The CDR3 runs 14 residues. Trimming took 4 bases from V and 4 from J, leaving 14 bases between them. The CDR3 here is CASSPPGLRETQYF. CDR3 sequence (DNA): TGTGCCAGCAGCCCTCCGGGGCTTCGAGAGACCCAGTACTTC.

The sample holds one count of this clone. CDR3 in DNA: TGTGCCAGCAGCCAAGCAGGGGCCTACGAGCAGTACTTC. This sequence encodes CASSQAGAYEQYF. The chain links TRBV4-2 to TRBJ2-7, with D tentatively TRBD1 (6 bases). The V end lost 1 base, the J end lost 2 bases, and 6 bases lay between the germline ends. Per the germline V gene, CDR1 is LGHNA and CDR2 is YNFKEQ. The CDR3 length is 13 residues.

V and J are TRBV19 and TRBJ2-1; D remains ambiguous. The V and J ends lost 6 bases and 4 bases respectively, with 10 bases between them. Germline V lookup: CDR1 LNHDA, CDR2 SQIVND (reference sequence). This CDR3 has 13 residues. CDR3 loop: CASSVWGYNEQFF. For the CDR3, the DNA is TGTGCCAGTAGCGTCTGGGGATACAATGAGCAGTTCTTC.

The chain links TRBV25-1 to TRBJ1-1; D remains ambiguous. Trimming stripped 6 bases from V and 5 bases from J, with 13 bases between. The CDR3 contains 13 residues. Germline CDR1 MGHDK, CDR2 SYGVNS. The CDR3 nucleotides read TGTGCCAGCAGCGCCGGGGTACGAACTGAAGCTTTCTTT. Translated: CASSAGVRTEAFF. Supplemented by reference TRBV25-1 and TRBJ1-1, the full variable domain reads EADIYQTPRYLVIGTGKKITLECSQTMGHDKMYWYQQDPGMELHLIHYSYGVNSTEKGDLSSESTVSRIRTEHFPLTLESARPSHTSQYLCASSAGVRTEAFFGQGTRLTVV.

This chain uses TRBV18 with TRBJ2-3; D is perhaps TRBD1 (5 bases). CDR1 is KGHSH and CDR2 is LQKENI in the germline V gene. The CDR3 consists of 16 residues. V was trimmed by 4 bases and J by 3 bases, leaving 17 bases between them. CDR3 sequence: CASSLDISLGTDTQYF. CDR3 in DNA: TGTGCCAGCTCACTGGACATTTCCTTGGGGACAGATACGCAGTATTTT.

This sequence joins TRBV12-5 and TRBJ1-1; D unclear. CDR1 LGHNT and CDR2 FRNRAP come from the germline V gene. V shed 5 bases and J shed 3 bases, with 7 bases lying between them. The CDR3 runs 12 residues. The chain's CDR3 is CASGVEDTEAFF. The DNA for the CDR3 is TGTGCTAGTGGTGTAGAGGACACTGAAGCTTTCTTT.

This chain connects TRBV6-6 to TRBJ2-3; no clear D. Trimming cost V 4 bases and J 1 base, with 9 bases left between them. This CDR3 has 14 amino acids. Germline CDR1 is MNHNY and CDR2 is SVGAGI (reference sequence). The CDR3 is CASSLLLGTDTQYF. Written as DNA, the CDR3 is TGTGCCAGCAGTTTGTTGCTCGGCACAGATACGCAGTATTTT.

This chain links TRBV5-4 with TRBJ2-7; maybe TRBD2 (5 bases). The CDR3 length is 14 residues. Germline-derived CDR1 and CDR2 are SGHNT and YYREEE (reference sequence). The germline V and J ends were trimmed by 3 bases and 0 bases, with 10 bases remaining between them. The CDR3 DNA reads TGTGCCAGCAGCTGGGGAGTGAGCTCCTACGAGCAGTACTTC. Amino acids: CASSWGVSSYEQYF.

CDR3 DNA: TGTGCCAGCAGCTTAACGCGGAACAATCAGCCCCAGCATTTT. Its protein product is CASSLTRNNQPQHF. This rearrangement joins TRBV7-8 to TRBJ1-5; no clear D. Looked up from germline, CDR1 is SGHVS and CDR2 is FQNEAQ. The CDR3 has 14 amino acids. Between the trimmed V and J ends, which lost 2 bases and 3 bases, there was a span of 8 bases.

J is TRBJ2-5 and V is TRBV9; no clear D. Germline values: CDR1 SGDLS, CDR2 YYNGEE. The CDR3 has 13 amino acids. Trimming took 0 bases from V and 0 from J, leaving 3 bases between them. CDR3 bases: TGTGCCAGCAGCGTAGGGAACCAAGAGACCCAGTACTTC. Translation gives CASSVGNQETQYF.

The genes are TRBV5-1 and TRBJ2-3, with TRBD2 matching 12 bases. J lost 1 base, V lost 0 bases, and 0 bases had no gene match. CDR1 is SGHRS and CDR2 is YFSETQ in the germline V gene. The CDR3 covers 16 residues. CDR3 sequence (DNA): TGCGCCAGCAGCTTGGGACTAGCGGGAGGCACAGATACGCAGTATTTT. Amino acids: CASSLGLAGGTDTQYF.

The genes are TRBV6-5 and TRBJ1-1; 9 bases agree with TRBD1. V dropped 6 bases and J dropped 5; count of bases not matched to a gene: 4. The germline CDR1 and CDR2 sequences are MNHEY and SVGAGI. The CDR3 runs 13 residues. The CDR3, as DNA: TGTGCCAGCAGACAGGGGGCAAGGACTGAAGCTTTCTTT. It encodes CASRQGARTEAFF.

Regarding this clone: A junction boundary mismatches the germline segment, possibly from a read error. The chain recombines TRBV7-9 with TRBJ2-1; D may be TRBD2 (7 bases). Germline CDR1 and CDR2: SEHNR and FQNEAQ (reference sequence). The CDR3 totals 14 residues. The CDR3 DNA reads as TGTGCCAGCACCTTAGGGGGGGCTTTAAGTGAGCAGTTCTTC. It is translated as CASTLGGALSEQFF.

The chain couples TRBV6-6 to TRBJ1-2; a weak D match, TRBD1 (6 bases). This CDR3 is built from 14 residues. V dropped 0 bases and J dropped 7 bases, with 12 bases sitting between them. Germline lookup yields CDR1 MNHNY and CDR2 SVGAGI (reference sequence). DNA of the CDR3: TGTGCCAGCAGTTACTCGACAGGTCGTCCTGGCTACACCTTC. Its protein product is CASSYSTGRPGYTF.

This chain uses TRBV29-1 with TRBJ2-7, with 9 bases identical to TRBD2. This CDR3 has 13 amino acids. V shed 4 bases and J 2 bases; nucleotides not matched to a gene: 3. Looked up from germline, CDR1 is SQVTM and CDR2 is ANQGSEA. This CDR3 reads CSVASGTTYEQYF. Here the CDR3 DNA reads TGCAGCGTTGCTAGCGGGACAACCTACGAGCAGTACTTC.

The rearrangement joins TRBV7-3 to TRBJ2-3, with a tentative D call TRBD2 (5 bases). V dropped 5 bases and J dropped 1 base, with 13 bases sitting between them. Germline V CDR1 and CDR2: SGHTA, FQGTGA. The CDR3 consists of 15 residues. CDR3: CASSGSSGGTDTQYF. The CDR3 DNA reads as TGTGCCAGCAGCGGATCAAGCGGAGGCACAGATACGCAGTATTTT.

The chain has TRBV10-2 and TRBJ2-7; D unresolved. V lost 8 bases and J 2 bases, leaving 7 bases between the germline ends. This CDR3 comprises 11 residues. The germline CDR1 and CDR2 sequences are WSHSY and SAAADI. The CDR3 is CASQTTYEQYF. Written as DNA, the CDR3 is TGCGCCAGCCAAACAACCTACGAGCAGTACTTC.

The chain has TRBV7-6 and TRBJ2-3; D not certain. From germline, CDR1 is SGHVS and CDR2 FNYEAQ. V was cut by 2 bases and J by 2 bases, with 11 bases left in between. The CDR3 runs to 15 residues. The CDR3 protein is CASSLLPIPTDTQYF. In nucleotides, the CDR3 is TGTGCCAGCAGCTTACTCCCCATCCCCACAGATACGCAGTATTTT.

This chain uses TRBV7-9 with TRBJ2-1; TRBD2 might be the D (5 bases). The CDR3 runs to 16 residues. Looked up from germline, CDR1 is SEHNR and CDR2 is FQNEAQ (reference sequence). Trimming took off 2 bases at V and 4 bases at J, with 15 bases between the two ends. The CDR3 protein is CASSLRTSGPYNEQFF. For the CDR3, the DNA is TGTGCCAGCAGCTTACGTACCAGCGGTCCTTACAATGAGCAGTTCTTC.

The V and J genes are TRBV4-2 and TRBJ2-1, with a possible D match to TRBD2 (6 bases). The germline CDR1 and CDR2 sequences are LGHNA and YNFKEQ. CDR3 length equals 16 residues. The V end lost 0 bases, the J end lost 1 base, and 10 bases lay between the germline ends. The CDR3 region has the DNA TGTGCCAGCAGCCAAGATCTTAGCGGATCCTACAATGAGCAGTTCTTC. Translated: CASSQDLSGSYNEQFF.

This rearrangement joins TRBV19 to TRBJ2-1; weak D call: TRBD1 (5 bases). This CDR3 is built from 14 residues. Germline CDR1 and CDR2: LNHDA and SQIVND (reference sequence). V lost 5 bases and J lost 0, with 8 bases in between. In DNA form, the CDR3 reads TGTGCCAGTAGTCTGGGGCCCTCCTACAATGAGCAGTTCTTC. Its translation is CASSLGPSYNEQFF.

CDR3 loop: CASSFGSNQPQHF. The CDR3 DNA reads TGTGCCAGTAGTTTCGGTAGCAATCAGCCCCAGCATTTT. V and J are TRBV19 and TRBJ1-5; D remains ambiguous. Trimming shortened V by 5 bases and J by 0 bases, and 5 bases separated the two germline ends. The CDR3 is made up of 13 amino acids. CDR1 and CDR2 from the germline V gene are LNHDA and SQIVND (reference sequence).

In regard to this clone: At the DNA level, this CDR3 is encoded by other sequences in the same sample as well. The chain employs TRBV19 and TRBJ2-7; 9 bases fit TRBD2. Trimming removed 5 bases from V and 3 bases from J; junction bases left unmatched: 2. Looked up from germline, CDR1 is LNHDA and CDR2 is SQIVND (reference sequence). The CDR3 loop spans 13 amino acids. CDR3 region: CASSPAGGYEQYF. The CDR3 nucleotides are TGTGCCAGTAGTCCAGCGGGAGGCTACGAGCAGTACTTC.

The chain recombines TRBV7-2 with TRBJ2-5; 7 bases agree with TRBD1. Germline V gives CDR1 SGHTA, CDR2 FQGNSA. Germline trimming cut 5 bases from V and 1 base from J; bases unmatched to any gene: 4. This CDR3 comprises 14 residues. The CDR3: CASSPDRAQETQYF. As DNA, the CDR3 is TGTGCCAGCAGCCCTGACAGGGCCCAAGAGACCCAGTACTTC.

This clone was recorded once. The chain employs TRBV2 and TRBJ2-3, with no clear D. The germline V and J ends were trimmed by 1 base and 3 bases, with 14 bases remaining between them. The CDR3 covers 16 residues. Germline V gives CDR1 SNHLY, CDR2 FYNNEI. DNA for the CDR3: TGTGCCAGCAGTGAAGTAGCCCTTTCCGGGACAGATACGCAGTATTTT. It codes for CASSEVALSGTDTQYF.

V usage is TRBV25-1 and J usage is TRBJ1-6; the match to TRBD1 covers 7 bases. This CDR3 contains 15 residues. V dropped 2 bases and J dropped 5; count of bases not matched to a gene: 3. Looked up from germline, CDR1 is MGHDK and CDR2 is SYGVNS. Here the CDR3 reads CASSEHQGDNSPLHF. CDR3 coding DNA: TGTGCCAGCAGTGAACACCAGGGGGATAATTCACCCCTCCACTTT.

The CDR3 sequence: CASSQGLGTGELFF. For the CDR3, the DNA is TGTGCCAGCAGCCAGGGACTAGGGACCGGGGAGCTGTTTTTT. This rearrangement joins TRBV7-8 to TRBJ2-2; 8 bases are shared with TRBD2. CDR3 length equals 14 residues. Germline lookup yields CDR1 SGHVS and CDR2 FQNEAQ. Losses at the gene ends were 5 bases for V and 5 bases for J; bases not matched to a gene: 4.

This CDR3 reads CASSEVGGSGYTGELFF. The CDR3 DNA sequence: TGTGCCAGCAGTGAAGTAGGAGGTAGCGGGTACACCGGGGAGCTGTTTTTT. The chain recombines TRBV6-1 with TRBJ2-2; 7 positions match TRBD2. This CDR3 spans 17 amino acids. The germline gives CDR1 MNHNS, CDR2 SASEGT. Trimming took 1 base from V and 3 from J; bases not matched to a gene: 8.